This is a list of T cell receptor beta chains from one sample in a study of blood T cell repertoires in COVID-19. Some clones are missing from TCRdb's copy, which holds only in-frame ones; the method was immunoSEQ multiplex PCR. The data show 250,000 to 300,000 clones, with about 91% seen just once and around 13% held by the top ten. What was sequenced was peripheral blood. These receptors all stem from a woman aged 60-70 years with acute or convalescent COVID-19. The CDR3 runs from the conserved cysteine through the conserved F or W. Fields, in order: V gene, J gene, D gene, clone size, CDR3 DNA, CDR3 protein. The D gene is left open where the match is weak. Only some rows state a clone size, as once, few, many or a class for expanded clones.

v_gene: TRBV9; j_gene: TRBJ2-7; d_gene: TRBD2; abundance: NA; CDR3nt: TGTGCCAGCAGCGGTCGAGCGGGAGCCAACGAGCAGTACTTC; CDR3aa: CASSGRAGANEQYF
v_gene: TRBV7-9; j_gene: TRBJ1-2; d_gene: NA; abundance: NA; CDR3nt: TGTGCCAGCACTAGCGGGGGCGGAGCCTATGGCTACACCTTC; CDR3aa: CASTSGGGAYGYTF
v_gene: TRBV7-9; j_gene: TRBJ1-1; d_gene: TRBD1; abundance: NA; CDR3nt: TGTGCCAGCAGCTTACAGACAGGGGGCATGAACACTGAAGCTTTCTTT; CDR3aa: CASSLQTGGMNTEAFF
v_gene: TRBV5-4; j_gene: TRBJ1-1; d_gene: NA; abundance: NA; CDR3nt: TGTGCCAGCAGCTTGAATGCAGGGGCGGCAGGAGCTTTCTTT; CDR3aa: CASSLNAGAAGAFF
v_gene: TRBV7-3; j_gene: TRBJ2-1; d_gene: NA; abundance: NA; CDR3nt: TGTGCCAGCTCCCAAGGGGGACGTAGTGAGCAGTTCTTC; CDR3aa: CASSQGGRSEQFF
v_gene: TRBV29-1; j_gene: TRBJ2-5; d_gene: TRBD2; abundance: NA; CDR3nt: TGCAGCGTTGACGGGCTAGCGGGAGAGTCGGTAGAGACCCAGTACTTC; CDR3aa: CSVDGLAGESVETQYF
v_gene: TRBV18; j_gene: TRBJ1-1; d_gene: NA; abundance: NA; CDR3nt: TGTGCCAGCTCAACTTTACAGGGTGGCGGCACTGAAGCTTTCTTT; CDR3aa: CASSTLQGGGTEAFF
v_gene: TRBV18; j_gene: TRBJ1-2; d_gene: TRBD1; abundance: NA; CDR3nt: TGTGCCAGCTCACTTGGACAGGGGAACTATGGCTACACCTTC; CDR3aa: CASSLGQGNYGYTF
v_gene: TRBV5-5; j_gene: TRBJ2-7; d_gene: NA; abundance: NA; CDR3nt: TGTGCCAGCAGCTTGGCTTTGGGGCTTCGGTCCTACGAGCAGTACTTC; CDR3aa: CASSLALGLRSYEQYF
v_gene: TRBV6-5; j_gene: TRBJ2-7; d_gene: TRBD1; abundance: NA; CDR3nt: TGTGCCAGCAGATTAATGACAGGGGGGAATCAGTACTTC; CDR3aa: CASRLMTGGNQYF
v_gene: TRBV7-2; j_gene: TRBJ1-4; d_gene: TRBD1; abundance: NA; CDR3nt: TGTGCCAGCAGCGACGGGGGCAGGGGGAATGAAAAACTGTTTTTT; CDR3aa: CASSDGGRGNEKLFF
v_gene: TRBV27; j_gene: TRBJ2-7; d_gene: TRBD1; abundance: NA; CDR3nt: TGTGCCAGCAACCCGGGACAGGGCTCCTACGAGCAGTACTTC; CDR3aa: CASNPGQGSYEQYF
v_gene: TRBV18; j_gene: TRBJ1-1; d_gene: NA; abundance: NA; CDR3nt: TGTGCCAGCTCACCACCCGGAGGGGTTGCTTTCTTT; CDR3aa: CASSPPGGVAFF
v_gene: TRBV6-2/TRBV6-3; j_gene: TRBJ1-1; d_gene: NA; abundance: NA; CDR3nt: TGTGCCAGCAGTTATTCCAGGGTGGAGTACACTGAAGCTTTCTTT; CDR3aa: CASSYSRVEYTEAFF
v_gene: TRBV4-1; j_gene: TRBJ2-7; d_gene: TRBD2; abundance: NA; CDR3nt: TGCGCCAGCAGCCTCGGGCCCACGCGGGAGGGCCGGGAGCAGTACTTC; CDR3aa: CASSLGPTREGREQYF
v_gene: TRBV19; j_gene: TRBJ2-6; d_gene: NA; abundance: NA; CDR3nt: TGTGCCAGTAGTACCGGACTAACTGGGGCCAACGTCCTGACTTTC; CDR3aa: CASSTGLTGANVLTF
v_gene: TRBV5-6; j_gene: TRBJ2-5; d_gene: TRBD2; abundance: NA; CDR3nt: TGTGCCAGCAGCTCGCCTAGGGTACTAGCGGGGGGGCAAGAGACCCAGTACTTC; CDR3aa: CASSSPRVLAGGQETQYF
v_gene: TRBV28; j_gene: TRBJ1-1; d_gene: TRBD1; abundance: NA; CDR3nt: TGTGCCAGCAGCTTGGGACAGCGGTCTCACACTGAAGCTTTCTTT; CDR3aa: CASSLGQRSHTEAFF
v_gene: TRBV5-1; j_gene: TRBJ1-1; d_gene: TRBD1; abundance: NA; CDR3nt: TGCGCCAGCAGCCCCACAGGGGAGGAGAACACTGAAGCTTTCTTT; CDR3aa: CASSPTGEENTEAFF
v_gene: TRBV3-1/TRBV3-2; j_gene: TRBJ1-6; d_gene: NA; abundance: NA; CDR3nt: TGTGCCAGCAGCTCACGGACAGTTATAGCTGGTTCACCCCTCCACTTT; CDR3aa: CASSSRTVIAGSPLHF
v_gene: TRBV6-5; j_gene: TRBJ2-1; d_gene: TRBD1; abundance: NA; CDR3nt: TGTGCCAGCAGTTACTCGGACAGGGGGCGGATCAATGAGCAGTTCTTC; CDR3aa: CASSYSDRGRINEQFF
v_gene: TRBV28; j_gene: TRBJ2-1; d_gene: NA; abundance: NA; CDR3nt: TGTGCCATCACACAAAGGGGGTTTCGAGGTGAGCAGTTCTTC; CDR3aa: CAITQRGFRGEQFF
v_gene: TRBV7-2; j_gene: TRBJ2-7; d_gene: TRBD1; abundance: NA; CDR3nt: TGTGCCAGCAGCTTGGGTGGGGGACAGGGCTACGAGCAGTACTTC; CDR3aa: CASSLGGGQGYEQYF
v_gene: TRBV5-4; j_gene: TRBJ2-7; d_gene: TRBD2; abundance: NA; CDR3nt: TGTGCCAGCAGCTTGCCAGGGACTAGCGGGGTCTACGAGCAGTACTTC; CDR3aa: CASSLPGTSGVYEQYF
v_gene: TRBV28; j_gene: TRBJ1-4; d_gene: NA; abundance: once; CDR3nt: TGTGCCGGAGGGTCGGGGGGTGAAAAACTGTTTTTT; CDR3aa: CAGGSGGEKLFF
v_gene: TRBV4-2; j_gene: TRBJ2-7; d_gene: NA; abundance: NA; CDR3nt: TGTGCCAGCAGCCAGAGAGGCGGGAACTACGAGCAGTACTTC; CDR3aa: CASSQRGGNYEQYF
v_gene: TRBV11-1; j_gene: TRBJ2-1; d_gene: TRBD2; abundance: NA; CDR3nt: TGTGCCAGCAGCGGACTAGCGGGGGGATGGGGCAATGAGCAGTTCTTC; CDR3aa: CASSGLAGGWGNEQFF
v_gene: TRBV10-3; j_gene: TRBJ1-5; d_gene: TRBD1; abundance: NA; CDR3nt: TGTGCCATCAGTGAGCGTCCCCCGGGACAGGGATGGAGACAGCCCCAGCATTTT; CDR3aa: CAISERPPGQGWRQPQHF
v_gene: TRBV5-1; j_gene: TRBJ2-5; d_gene: TRBD2; abundance: NA; CDR3nt: TGCGCCAGTAACTTTGGCGGGGGAGTTGGAGAGACCCAGTACTTC; CDR3aa: CASNFGGGVGETQYF
v_gene: TRBV14; j_gene: TRBJ1-6; d_gene: TRBD1; abundance: few; CDR3nt: TGTGCCAGCAGGGCGCAACAGGGGTTCAATTCACCCCTCCACTTT; CDR3aa: CASRAQQGFNSPLHF
v_gene: TRBV19; j_gene: TRBJ2-5; d_gene: NA; abundance: NA; CDR3nt: TGTGCCAGTAGTCTCGGACTATTCCAAGAGACCCAGTACTTC; CDR3aa: CASSLGLFQETQYF
v_gene: TRBV7-3; j_gene: TRBJ2-1; d_gene: NA; abundance: NA; CDR3nt: TGTGCCAGCAGCTCCTCAGGATCCGCATCCGATGAGCAGTTCTTC; CDR3aa: CASSSSGSASDEQFF
v_gene: TRBV4-1; j_gene: TRBJ1-3; d_gene: NA; abundance: NA; CDR3nt: TGCGCCAGCAGCCAAGGCCCGGGAGGAAGCTCTGGAAACACCATATATTTT; CDR3aa: CASSQGPGGSSGNTIYF
v_gene: TRBV7-2; j_gene: TRBJ2-7; d_gene: NA; abundance: NA; CDR3nt: TGTGCCAGCAGCCCTGGACAGCGATCCTACGAGCAGTACTTC; CDR3aa: CASSPGQRSYEQYF
v_gene: TRBV6-5; j_gene: TRBJ2-2; d_gene: NA; abundance: NA; CDR3nt: TGTGCCAGCAGTTCTCCATCGCAAACAGGGAGCCGAGAGCTGTTTTTT; CDR3aa: CASSSPSQTGSRELFF
v_gene: TRBV28; j_gene: TRBJ1-5; d_gene: NA; abundance: NA; CDR3nt: TGTGCCAGCAGTTTTCGGCTAGGCGCGAGCAATCAGCCCCAGCATTTT; CDR3aa: CASSFRLGASNQPQHF
v_gene: TRBV11-2; j_gene: TRBJ1-6; d_gene: NA; abundance: NA; CDR3nt: TGTGCCAGCAGCTTAAAAGAGGGTAATTCACCCCTCCACTTT; CDR3aa: CASSLKEGNSPLHF
v_gene: TRBV6-1; j_gene: TRBJ1-3; d_gene: TRBD1; abundance: NA; CDR3nt: TGTGCCAGCAGTGTCATCGAGACAGGGGACCTGGACACCATATATTTT; CDR3aa: CASSVIETGDLDTIYF
v_gene: TRBV7-9; j_gene: TRBJ2-3; d_gene: TRBD2; abundance: once; CDR3nt: TGTGCCAGCAGCTTAGGGATCATAGCGGGGGGGCGATCAAGAGATACGCAGTATTTT; CDR3aa: CASSLGIIAGGRSRDTQYF
v_gene: TRBV10-3; j_gene: TRBJ1-2; d_gene: TRBD1; abundance: NA; CDR3nt: TGTGCCACCACAGGGGGGAACTATGGCTACACCTTC; CDR3aa: CATTGGNYGYTF